The rows below give T cell receptor beta chains drawn from one sample of a study of PD-L1 blockade in urothelial cancer. TCRdb's copy holds only in-frame clones and misses some; the assay was immunoSEQ multiplex PCR. The data show 72,000 or so clones, with approximately 86% seen just once and about 15% held by the top ten. This sample comprised PBMCs, obtained around atezolizumab (anti-PD-L1) treatment. The receptors derive from a man in his sixties with urothelial cancer. Each CDR3 is given with its conserved first and last residue. D genes are given only for firm matches. Size is omitted from some rows. Given values are once, few, many or a class for expanded clones.

. . TRBJ1-1 TRBV19 CASTPGGGLTEAFF TGTGCCAGTACCCCCGGTGGGGGGTTGACTGAAGCTTTCTTT
. TRBD1 TRBJ1-5 TRBV30 CAWKSGTGNQPQHF TGTGCCTGGAAATCCGGGACAGGGAATCAGCCCCAGCATTTT
. TRBD2 TRBJ2-7 TRBV19 CASSPRGLAGSYEQYF TGTGCCAGTAGTCCGCGGGGACTAGCGGGGTCCTACGAGCAGTACTTC
. TRBD1 TRBJ2-3 TRBV7-2 CASSSNRGEDTQYF TGTGCCAGCAGCTCTAACAGGGGGGAAGATACGCAGTATTTT
. . TRBJ2-5 TRBV7-2 CASSLIIGRQETQYF TGTGCCAGCAGCTTAATCATAGGCAGGCAAGAGACCCAGTACTTC
. . TRBJ1-1 TRBV5-8 CASSFDTDTEAFF TGTGCCAGCAGCTTTGACACTGACACTGAAGCTTTCTTT
. TRBD1 TRBJ2-7 TRBV12-5 CASGLLRTGVRPQLGQYF TGTGCTAGTGGTTTACTACGGACAGGGGTGAGGCCACAACTGGGGCAGTACTTC
. . TRBJ1-2 TRBV6-4 CASRDQGSYGYTF TGTGCCAGCAGAGACCAGGGTTCCTATGGCTACACCTTC
. TRBD2 TRBJ2-7 TRBV7-2 CASSVASGGAYEQYF TGTGCCAGCAGCGTAGCTAGCGGGGGGGCCTACGAGCAGTACTTC
. . TRBJ2-5 TRBV7-8 CASSAGYPETQYF TGTGCCAGCAGCGCAGGGTACCCGGAGACCCAGTACTTC
. TRBD1 TRBJ1-2 TRBV29-1 CSVEERQGVVGYTF TGCAGCGTTGAGGAGAGACAGGGAGTGGTAGGCTACACCTTC
. TRBD2 TRBJ2-5 TRBV11-2 CASSLEKRGGLETQYF TGTGCCAGCAGCTTAGAAAAGCGGGGGGGCTTGGAGACCCAGTACTTC
few TRBD1 TRBJ1-5 TRBV19 CASSPSLDRGRMWPQHF TGTGCCAGTAGTCCGTCCCTCGACAGGGGGCGCATGTGGCCCCAGCATTTT
few . TRBJ2-5 TRBV29-1 CSARVRETQYF TGCAGCGCCCGCGTTAGAGAGACCCAGTACTTC
. . TRBJ2-7 TRBV5-6 CASSLAQDLYEQYF TGTGCCAGCAGCTTGGCACAAGACTTGTACGAGCAGTACTTC
. . TRBJ1-1 TRBV14 CASSQRIGTPNTEAFF TGTGCCAGCAGCCAACGGATAGGGACACCTAACACTGAAGCTTTCTTT
. . TRBJ2-2 TRBV6-5 CASSYSRTNTGELFF TGTGCCAGCAGTTACTCAAGGACAAACACCGGGGAGCTGTTTTTT
. TRBD1 TRBJ2-2 TRBV4-1 CASSQPGQGAIGELFF TGCGCCAGCAGCCAGCCGGGACAGGGGGCTATCGGGGAGCTGTTTTTT
. TRBD1 TRBJ2-7 TRBV30 CAWSWDREPYEQYF TGTGCCTGGAGCTGGGACAGGGAGCCCTACGAGCAGTACTTC
. TRBD1 TRBJ2-7 TRBV5-1 CASSLGQGNYEQYF TGCGCCAGCAGCTTGGGACAGGGAAATTACGAGCAGTACTTC
. . TRBJ1-5 TRBV7-2 CASSLAALSNQPQHF TGTGCCAGCAGCTTAGCCGCGCTGAGCAATCAGCCCCAGCATTTT
once TRBD1 TRBJ1-3 TRBV30 CAWRETGTAGNTIYF TGTGCCTGGAGAGAGACCGGGACAGCTGGAAACACCATATATTTT
. TRBD2 TRBJ2-5 TRBV2 CASTGLAGVETQYF TGTGCCAGCACCGGACTAGCGGGGGTTGAGACCCAGTACTTC
. . TRBJ2-3 TRBV7-3 CASSLVATSTDTQYF TGTGCCAGCAGCTTAGTGGCGACTAGCACAGATACGCAGTATTTT
. . TRBJ2-5 TRBV29-1 CSVRSGVETQYF TGCAGCGTCAGAAGCGGCGTTGAGACCCAGTACTTC
. TRBD1 TRBJ1-1 TRBV5-4 CASSINRGPGTEAFF TGTGCCAGCAGCATAAACAGGGGGCCGGGCACTGAAGCTTTCTTT
. . TRBJ2-1 TRBV10-3 CAISETVNDNEQFF TGTGCCATCAGTGAGACAGTTAACGACAATGAGCAGTTCTTC
. . TRBJ1-4 TRBV6-1 CASSEWPEREKLFF TGTGCCAGCAGTGAATGGCCAGAGAGGGAAAAACTGTTTTTT
. TRBD1 TRBJ2-7 TRBV5-1 CASSLDRGEYEQYF TGCGCCAGCAGCTTGGACAGGGGCGAGTACGAGCAGTACTTC
. TRBD1 TRBJ2-2 TRBV7-7 CASSHHPGQPGELFF TGTGCTAGCAGCCACCACCCGGGACAGCCCGGGGAGCTGTTTTTT
. . TRBJ2-5 TRBV14 CASSQGRGPQGTQYF TGTGCCAGCAGCCAAGGGAGGGGCCCCCAGGGGACCCAGTACTTC